This record concerns one T cell receptor beta chain sequence. This entry comes from a study of cytomegalovirus exposure and HLA in healthy donors. The V end was cut by 7 bases, the J end by 1 base, with 10 bases between. Germline CDR1 and CDR2: MDHEN and SYDVKM. This CDR3 spans 13 amino acids. The PCR employed 60 Vbeta primers together with 13 Jbeta primers. Sequencing used immunoSEQ multiplex PCR; TCRdb keeps in-frame clones, though not all of them. This sample carries about 120,000 clones, around 81% of them seen once, and the ten largest clones take 3% to 5%. This TCR derives from a woman aged 25 to 39 in good health and CMV-seronegative. Input material: PBMCs. The V call is TRBV28, the J call TRBJ1-1; no firm D call. Written as DNA, the CDR3 is TGTGCCAGCACCAATCCAGGGAACACTGAAGCTTTCTTT. As protein: CASTNPGNTEAFF. Supplemented by reference TRBV28 and TRBJ1-1, the full variable domain reads DVKVTQSSRYLVKRTGEKVFLECVQDMDHENMFWYRQDPGLGLRLIYFSYDVKMKEKGDIPEGYSVSREKKERFSLILESASTNQTSMYLCASTNPGNTEAFFGQGTRLTVV.